Listed below are T cell receptor beta chains from one sample, sequenced in a study of T cells in localized non-small cell lung cancer. Sequencing was performed with immunoSEQ multiplex PCR; in TCRdb, only in-frame clones are kept and a portion is missing. The sample lists about 15,000 clones, 87% occurring once. The source material was peripheral blood mononuclear cells, sampled before any cancer treatment. The origin of the receptors is a male donor older than 55 with stage II lung adenocarcinoma. CDR3s include the opening cysteine and the closing phenylalanine or tryptophan. D genes are given only for firm matches. Rows may omit the clone size; those that give it use once, few, many or a size class.

J gene: TRBJ1-1
D gene: TRBD1
CDR3 length: 14
clone size: -
V gene: TRBV11-3
CDR3 DNA: TGTGCCAGCAGCCCTCGACAGGGTGGCACTGAAGCTTTCTTT
CDR3 protein: CASSPRQGGTEAFF

J gene: TRBJ2-7
D gene: -
CDR3 length: 12
clone size: -
V gene: TRBV6-6
CDR3 DNA: TGTGCCAGCAGTTGGGGAGCGTGGGAGCAGTACTTC
CDR3 protein: CASSWGAWEQYF

J gene: TRBJ1-5
D gene: -
CDR3 length: 14
clone size: -
V gene: TRBV11-2
CDR3 DNA: TGTACCAGCAGCCCGAGCGGGACCAATCAGCCCCAGCATTTT
CDR3 protein: CTSSPSGTNQPQHF

J gene: TRBJ2-5
D gene: -
CDR3 length: 12
clone size: -
V gene: TRBV7-8
CDR3 DNA: TGTGCCAGCAGCGTGGGGGGCGAGACCCAGTACTTC
CDR3 protein: CASSVGGETQYF

J gene: TRBJ2-6
D gene: -
CDR3 length: 17
clone size: once
V gene: TRBV5-1
CDR3 DNA: TGCGCCAGCAGCCAACGGGACATTAGCTCTGGGGCCAACGTCCTGACTTTC
CDR3 protein: CASSQRDISSGANVLTF

J gene: TRBJ2-2
D gene: -
CDR3 length: 15
clone size: -
V gene: TRBV7-6
CDR3 DNA: TGTGCCAGCAGCTTAGGGACGTTAAACACCGGGGAGCTGTTTTTT
CDR3 protein: CASSLGTLNTGELFF

J gene: TRBJ1-4
D gene: TRBD1
CDR3 length: 15
clone size: -
V gene: TRBV30
CDR3 DNA: TGTGCCTGTAACGTTGGACAGGGAGTAAGAAAAAAACTGTTTTTT
CDR3 protein: CACNVGQGVRKKLFF

J gene: TRBJ1-3
D gene: -
CDR3 length: 14
clone size: -
V gene: TRBV28
CDR3 DNA: TGTGCCAGCAATTTAATCGGGGGCTCCAACACCATATATTTT
CDR3 protein: CASNLIGGSNTIYF

J gene: TRBJ1-3
D gene: -
CDR3 length: 16
clone size: -
V gene: TRBV30
CDR3 DNA: TGTGCCTGGAGTGTACTACAGCCCTCCTCTGGAAACACCATATATTTT
CDR3 protein: CAWSVLQPSSGNTIYF

J gene: TRBJ2-7
D gene: -
CDR3 length: 14
clone size: -
V gene: TRBV9
CDR3 DNA: TGTGCCAGCAGCGTAGGGACGATCGGCTACGAGCAGTACTTC
CDR3 protein: CASSVGTIGYEQYF

J gene: TRBJ1-2
D gene: -
CDR3 length: 16
clone size: -
V gene: TRBV18
CDR3 DNA: TGTGCCAGCTCACCACCGAAAGGGGTGGGCGGAGGTGGCTACACCTTC
CDR3 protein: CASSPPKGVGGGGYTF

J gene: TRBJ2-7
D gene: TRBD1
CDR3 length: 15
clone size: few
V gene: TRBV27
CDR3 DNA: TGTGCCAGCAGTTTAGGTACGGGACAGTACTACGAGCAGTACTTC
CDR3 protein: CASSLGTGQYYEQYF

J gene: TRBJ2-3
D gene: -
CDR3 length: 12
clone size: -
V gene: TRBV28
CDR3 DNA: TGTGCCAGCATGACCTTGCGGGATACGCAGTATTTT
CDR3 protein: CASMTLRDTQYF

J gene: TRBJ1-1
D gene: TRBD1
CDR3 length: 14
clone size: -
V gene: TRBV28
CDR3 DNA: TGTGCCAGCAGTTTAACAACAGGGGAAACTGAAGCTTTCTTT
CDR3 protein: CASSLTTGETEAFF

J gene: TRBJ2-5
D gene: -
CDR3 length: 14
clone size: few
V gene: TRBV7-9
CDR3 DNA: TGTGCCAGCACTCGGGACGGATTTATCGGAACCCAGTACTTC
CDR3 protein: CASTRDGFIGTQYF

J gene: TRBJ1-1
D gene: -
CDR3 length: 14
clone size: -
V gene: TRBV27
CDR3 DNA: TGTGCCAGCAGTTCATGGACGGAGAACACTGAAGCTTTCTTT
CDR3 protein: CASSSWTENTEAFF

J gene: TRBJ2-7
D gene: -
CDR3 length: 13
clone size: -
V gene: TRBV30
CDR3 DNA: TGTGCCTGGAGTACCGGGACATACTACGAGCAGTACTTC
CDR3 protein: CAWSTGTYYEQYF

J gene: TRBJ1-2
D gene: TRBD1
CDR3 length: 14
clone size: -
V gene: TRBV6-5
CDR3 DNA: TGTGCCAGCAGTTACTTCGACAGGGAAGATAGCTACACCTTC
CDR3 protein: CASSYFDREDSYTF

J gene: TRBJ2-3
D gene: TRBD2
CDR3 length: 17
clone size: -
V gene: TRBV19
CDR3 DNA: TGTGCCAGCCGGACTAGCGGGGGGGGCCCCAGCACAGATACGCAGTATTTT
CDR3 protein: CASRTSGGGPSTDTQYF

J gene: TRBJ1-1
D gene: -
CDR3 length: 15
clone size: -
V gene: TRBV12-5
CDR3 DNA: TGTGCTAGTGGTTTGACCCCGGGGGCGCGGACTGAAGCTTTCTTT
CDR3 protein: CASGLTPGARTEAFF